This TCR beta chain derives from a study of cytomegalovirus exposure and HLA in healthy donors. Study overall: In an early release, HLA-typed donors contributed some 80 million unique TCR sequences. Among the approximately 400 genotyped donors, 65% to 85% were placed in the Caucasian-associated ancestry cluster.

The CDR3 spans 17 residues. Germline V CDR1 and CDR2: SGDLS, YYNGEE. V shed 1 base and J shed 2 bases, with 16 bases lying between them. Use of 60 Vbeta and 13 Jbeta primers characterized the PCR. The method was immunoSEQ multiplex PCR; TCRdb's version includes in-frame clones alone and lacks a portion of them. In the table there are around 180,000 clones, 75% to 90% of which are singletons. The chain joins TRBV9 to TRBJ1-3; D remains unclear. This clonotype originated in a man aged 30 to 45 in good health and CMV-seropositive. The sample was PBMCs. This CDR3 reads CASSVSDGWRPGNTIYF. The CDR3 DNA reads as TGTGCCAGCAGCGTATCGGATGGGTGGAGACCTGGAAACACCATATATTTT.